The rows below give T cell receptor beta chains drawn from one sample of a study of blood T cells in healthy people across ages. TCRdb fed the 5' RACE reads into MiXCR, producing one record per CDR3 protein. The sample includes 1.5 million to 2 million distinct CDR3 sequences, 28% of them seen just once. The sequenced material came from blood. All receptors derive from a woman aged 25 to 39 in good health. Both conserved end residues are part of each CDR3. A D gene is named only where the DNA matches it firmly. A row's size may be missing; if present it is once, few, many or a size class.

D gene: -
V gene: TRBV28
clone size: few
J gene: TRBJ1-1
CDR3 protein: CASSLPGTTEAFF
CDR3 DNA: TGTGCCAGCAGTTTGCCAGGGACCACTGAAGCTTTCTTT

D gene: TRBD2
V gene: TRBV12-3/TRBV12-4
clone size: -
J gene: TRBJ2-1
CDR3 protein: CASSRASGRESDEQFF
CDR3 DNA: TGTGCCAGCAGTAGGGCTAGCGGGAGAGAGTCGGATGAGCAGTTCTTC

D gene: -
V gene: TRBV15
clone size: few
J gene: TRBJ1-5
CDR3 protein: CATSRPTTGSNQPQHF
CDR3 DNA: TGTGCCACCAGCAGACCAACCACAGGGAGCAATCAGCCCCAGCATTTT

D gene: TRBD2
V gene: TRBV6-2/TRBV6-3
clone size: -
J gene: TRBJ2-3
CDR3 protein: CASSYIPGLAPSTDTQYF
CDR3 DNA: TGTGCCAGCAGTTACATACCGGGACTAGCGCCAAGCACGGATACGCAGTATTTT

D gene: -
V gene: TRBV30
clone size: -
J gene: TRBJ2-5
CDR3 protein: CAWRHPLRERTQYF
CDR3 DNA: TGTGCCTGGAGGCATCCGTTACGGGAGCGGACCCAGTACTTC

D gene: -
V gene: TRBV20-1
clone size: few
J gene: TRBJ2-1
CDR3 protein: CSASPFGDEQFF
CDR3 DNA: TGCAGTGCTAGTCCCTTCGGCGATGAGCAGTTCTTC

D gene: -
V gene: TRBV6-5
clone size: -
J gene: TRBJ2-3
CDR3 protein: CASREGYTQYF
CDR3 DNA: TGTGCCAGCAGGGAGGGTTATACGCAGTATTTT

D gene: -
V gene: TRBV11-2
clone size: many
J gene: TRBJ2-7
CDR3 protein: CASSLLKEQYF
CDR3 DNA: TGTGCCAGCAGCTTACTAAAAGAGCAGTACTTC

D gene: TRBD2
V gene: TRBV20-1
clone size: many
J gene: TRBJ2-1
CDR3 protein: CSASQGGNEQFF
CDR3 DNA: TGCAGTGCATCCCAGGGAGGGAATGAGCAGTTCTTC

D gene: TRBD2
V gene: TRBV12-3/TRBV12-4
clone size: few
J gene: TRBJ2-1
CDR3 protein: CASSPGIAGFNEQFF
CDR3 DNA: TGTGCCAGCAGTCCCGGGATAGCGGGATTCAATGAGCAGTTCTTC

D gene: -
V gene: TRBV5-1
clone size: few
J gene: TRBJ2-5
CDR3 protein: CASSYRAVPRRETQYF
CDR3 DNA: TGCGCCAGCAGCTATCGGGCCGTCCCAAGAAGAGAGACCCAGTACTTC

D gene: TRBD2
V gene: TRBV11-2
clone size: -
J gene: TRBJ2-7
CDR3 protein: CASSSGSGGYEQYF
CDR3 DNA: TGTGCCAGCAGCTCGGGTAGCGGGGGCTACGAGCAGTACTTC

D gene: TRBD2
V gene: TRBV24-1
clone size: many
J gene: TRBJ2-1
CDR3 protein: CATSDPTSGGYNEQFF
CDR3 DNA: TGTGCCACCAGTGATCCGACTAGCGGGGGTTACAATGAGCAGTTCTTC

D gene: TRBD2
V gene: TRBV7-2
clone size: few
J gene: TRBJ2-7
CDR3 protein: CASSTTSGAAYEQYF
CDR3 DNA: TGTGCCAGCAGCACGACTAGCGGGGCAGCCTACGAGCAGTACTTC

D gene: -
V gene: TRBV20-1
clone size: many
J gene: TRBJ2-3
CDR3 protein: CSAPRSLTQYF
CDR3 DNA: TGCAGTGCCCCTCGGAGCCTTACGCAGTATTTT

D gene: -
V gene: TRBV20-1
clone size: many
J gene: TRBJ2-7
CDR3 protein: CSALASGTYEQYF
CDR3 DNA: TGCAGTGCACTTGCCTCGGGCACCTACGAGCAGTACTTC

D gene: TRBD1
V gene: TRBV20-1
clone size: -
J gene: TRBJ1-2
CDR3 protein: CSARDGQGLGYTF
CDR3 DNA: TGCAGTGCTAGAGACGGACAGGGCCTTGGCTACACCTTC

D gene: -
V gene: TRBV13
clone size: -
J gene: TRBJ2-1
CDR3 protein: CASSAGQNEQFF
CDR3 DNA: TGTGCCAGCAGCGCAGGACAGAATGAGCAGTTCTTC

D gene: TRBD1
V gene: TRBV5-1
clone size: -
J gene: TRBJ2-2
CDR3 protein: CASSLAAQGPNTGELFF
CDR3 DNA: TGCGCCAGCAGCTTGGCCGCACAGGGGCCGAACACCGGGGAGCTGTTTTTT

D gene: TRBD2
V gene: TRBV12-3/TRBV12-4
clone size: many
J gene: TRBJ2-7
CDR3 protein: CASTQGTSVGSYEQYF
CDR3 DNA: TGTGCCAGCACCCAGGGGACTAGCGTGGGGTCCTACGAGCAGTACTTC

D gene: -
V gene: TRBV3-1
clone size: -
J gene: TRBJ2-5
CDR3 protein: CASSQLREGTQYF
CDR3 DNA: TGTGCCAGCAGCCAGTTGCGGGAAGGGACCCAGTACTTC

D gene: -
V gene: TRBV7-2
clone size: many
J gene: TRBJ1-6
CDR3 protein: CASSKEELSNSPLHF
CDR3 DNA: TGTGCCAGCAGTAAAGAGGAACTCTCGAATTCACCCCTCCACTTT

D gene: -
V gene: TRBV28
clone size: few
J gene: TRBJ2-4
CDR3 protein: CASSTQTAIAKNIQYF
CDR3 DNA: TGTGCCAGCAGTACCCAGACAGCGATAGCCAAAAACATTCAGTACTTC

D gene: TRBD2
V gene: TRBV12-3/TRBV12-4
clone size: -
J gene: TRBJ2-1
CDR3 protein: CASSPSGRDYNEQFF
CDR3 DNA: TGTGCCAGCAGTCCTAGCGGGAGGGACTACAATGAGCAGTTCTTC

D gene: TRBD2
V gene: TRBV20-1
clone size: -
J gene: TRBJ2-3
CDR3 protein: CSARTRLAEDTDTQYF
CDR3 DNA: TGCAGTGCTAGGACCCGACTAGCGGAGGACACAGATACGCAGTATTTT

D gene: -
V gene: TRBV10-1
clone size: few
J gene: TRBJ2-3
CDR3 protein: CASGQDLSTDTQYF
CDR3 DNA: TGCGCCAGCGGTCAGGACCTTAGCACAGATACGCAGTATTTT

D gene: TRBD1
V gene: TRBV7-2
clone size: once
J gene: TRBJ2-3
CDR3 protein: CASSQRVRAGGQDTQYF
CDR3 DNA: TGTGCCAGCAGCCAGAGGGTACGGGCAGGGGGTCAAGATACGCAGTATTTT

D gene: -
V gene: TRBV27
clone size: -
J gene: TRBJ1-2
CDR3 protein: CASSSQTGHGGYTF
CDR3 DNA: TGTGCCAGCAGTTCCCAAACAGGGCATGGCGGCTACACCTTC

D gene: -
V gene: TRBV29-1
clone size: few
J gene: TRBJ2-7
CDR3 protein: CSVSLKYGSYEQYF
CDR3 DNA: TGCAGCGTGTCCCTTAAGTACGGAAGCTACGAGCAGTACTTC

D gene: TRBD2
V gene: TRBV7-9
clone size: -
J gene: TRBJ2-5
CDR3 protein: CASSKLAAQETQYF
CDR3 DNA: TGTGCCAGCAGCAAACTAGCGGCCCAAGAGACCCAGTACTTC

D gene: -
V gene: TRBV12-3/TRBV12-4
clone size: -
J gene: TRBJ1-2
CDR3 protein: CAGSLDGQDYTF
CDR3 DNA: TGTGCCGGCAGTTTAGACGGGCAGGACTACACCTTC

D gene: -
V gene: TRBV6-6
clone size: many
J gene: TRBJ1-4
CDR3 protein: CASSYGEKLFF
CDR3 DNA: TGTGCCAGCAGTTACGGGGAAAAACTGTTTTTT

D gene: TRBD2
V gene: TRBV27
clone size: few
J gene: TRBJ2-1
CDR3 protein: CASMWTSGGVYNEQFF
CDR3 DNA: TGTGCCAGCATGTGGACTAGCGGGGGGGTTTACAATGAGCAGTTCTTC

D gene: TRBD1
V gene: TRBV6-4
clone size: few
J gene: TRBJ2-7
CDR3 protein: CASSDWDRPSGYEQYF
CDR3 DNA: TGTGCCAGCAGTGACTGGGACAGGCCCTCGGGGTACGAGCAGTACTTC

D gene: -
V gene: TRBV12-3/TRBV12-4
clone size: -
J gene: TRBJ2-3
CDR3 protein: CASSLEDVTTDAQYF
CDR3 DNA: TGTGCCAGCAGTTTGGAGGACGTCACCACAGATGCGCAGTATTTT

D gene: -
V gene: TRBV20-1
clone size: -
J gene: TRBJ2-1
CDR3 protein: CSALLGGALSSYNEQFF
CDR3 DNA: TGCAGTGCTCTCCTTGGGGGGGCCCTTAGCTCCTACAATGAGCAGTTCTTC

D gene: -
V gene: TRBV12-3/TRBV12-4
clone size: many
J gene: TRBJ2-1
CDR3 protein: CASTLHLGNEQFF
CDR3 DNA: TGTGCCAGCACCTTGCATCTAGGCAATGAGCAGTTCTTC

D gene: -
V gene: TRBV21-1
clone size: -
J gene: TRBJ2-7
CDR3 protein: CASSKDPGGVSDEQYF
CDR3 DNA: TGTGCCAGCAGCAAAGATCCGGGAGGCGTATCCGACGAGCAGTACTTC

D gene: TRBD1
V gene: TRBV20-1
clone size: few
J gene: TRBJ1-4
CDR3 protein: CSARDRRNEKLFF
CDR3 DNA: TGCAGTGCCCGGGACAGGAGGAATGAAAAACTGTTTTTT

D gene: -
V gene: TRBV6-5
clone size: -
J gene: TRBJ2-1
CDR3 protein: CASSYFKGNEQFF
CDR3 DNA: TGTGCCAGCAGTTACTTTAAGGGCAATGAGCAGTTCTTC

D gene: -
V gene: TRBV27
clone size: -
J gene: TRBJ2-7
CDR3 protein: CASRYPLRAHEQYF
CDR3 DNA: TGTGCCAGCAGATATCCTCTCAGGGCCCACGAGCAGTACTTC

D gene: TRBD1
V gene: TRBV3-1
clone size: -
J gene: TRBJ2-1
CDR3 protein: CASSQGTGLNEQFF
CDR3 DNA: TGTGCCAGCAGCCAAGGGACAGGGCTCAATGAGCAGTTCTTC

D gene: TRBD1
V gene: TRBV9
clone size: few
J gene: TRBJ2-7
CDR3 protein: CASSTRDRDYEQYF
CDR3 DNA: TGTGCCAGCAGCACCCGGGACAGAGACTACGAGCAGTACTTC

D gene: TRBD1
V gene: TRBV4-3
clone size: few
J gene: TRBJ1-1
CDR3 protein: CANSQHRGISMNTEAFF
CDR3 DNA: TGCGCCAACAGCCAGCACAGGGGGATCTCTATGAACACTGAAGCTTTCTTT

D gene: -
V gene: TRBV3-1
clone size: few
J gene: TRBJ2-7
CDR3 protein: CASSRRDGTREQYF
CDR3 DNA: TGTGCCAGCAGCCGTCGGGATGGAACGCGTGAGCAGTACTTC

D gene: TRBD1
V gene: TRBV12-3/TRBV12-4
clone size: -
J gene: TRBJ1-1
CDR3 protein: CASSSGGWGAEAFF
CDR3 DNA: TGTGCCAGCAGTTCAGGGGGCTGGGGAGCTGAAGCTTTCTTT